This T cell receptor (beta chain) was observed in a study of cytomegalovirus exposure and HLA in healthy donors. Overall study findings and caveats: Rarity characterized most TCR sequences, yet some public TCRs appeared in many donors. Cytomegalovirus-associated TCR beta chains were listed, numbering some 150.

Comments on this clone: Its specificity is unknown.

Clones were sequenced by immunoSEQ multiplex PCR, and TCRdb holds only the in-frame ones, with some missing. The sample has roughly 76,000 clones; 94% are singletons. This CDR3 region has 15 residues. The germline CDR1 and CDR2 sequences are SEHNR and FQNEAQ (reference sequence). V lost 3 bases and J lost 6; bases outside the gene matches: 5. Separate from the roughly 710-subject first cohort, the 120-subject validation cohort was the one that the donors belonged to. Sequencing was carried out using PBMCs. This clonotype was obtained from a man younger than 30 in good health and CMV-seropositive. This chain connects TRBV7-9 to TRBJ2-1; 10 bases are a match to TRBD1. Here the CDR3 reads CASSFRDRGANEQFF. Here the CDR3 DNA reads TGTGCCAGCAGCTTCCGGGACAGGGGAGCCAATGAGCAGTTCTTC.